The TCR beta chain described here comes from a study of cytomegalovirus exposure and HLA in healthy donors. In this sample, this clone turned up a few times. The PCR was carried out with 60 Vbeta primers and 13 Jbeta primers. This table comes from immunoSEQ multiplex PCR, and its TCRdb copy is limited to in-frame clones, with some not included. This table has some 110,000 clones, about 80% appearing once. Germline assignment: CDR1 MNHNY and CDR2 SVGAGI (reference sequence). CDR3 length equals 14 residues. V shed 0 bases, J shed 10 bases, and the junction held 3 bases outside the gene matches. This TCR derives from a woman in her late teens or twenties in good health and CMV-seropositive. The source material was PBMCs. The gene calls are TRBV6-6 and TRBJ1-6; 7 positions agree with TRBD1. The CDR3 protein is CASSYSRGRSPLHF. The DNA for the CDR3 is TGTGCCAGCAGTTACTCAAGGGGGCGGTCACCCCTCCACTTT.